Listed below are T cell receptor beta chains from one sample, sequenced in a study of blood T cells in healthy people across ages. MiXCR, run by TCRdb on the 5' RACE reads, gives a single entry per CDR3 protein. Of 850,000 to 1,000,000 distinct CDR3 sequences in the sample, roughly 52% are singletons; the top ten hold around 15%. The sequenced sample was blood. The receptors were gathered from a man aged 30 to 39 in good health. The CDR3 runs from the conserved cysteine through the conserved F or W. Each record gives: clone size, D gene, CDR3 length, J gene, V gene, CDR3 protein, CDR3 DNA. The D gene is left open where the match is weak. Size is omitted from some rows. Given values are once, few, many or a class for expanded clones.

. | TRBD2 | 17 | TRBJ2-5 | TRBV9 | CASSVSGGTSAKETQYF | TGTGCCAGCAGCGTCTCCGGGGGGACTAGCGCTAAAGAGACCCAGTACTTC
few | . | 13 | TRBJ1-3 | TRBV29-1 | CSVVDSLENTIYF | TGCAGCGTTGTTGACAGCTTGGAAAACACCATATATTTT
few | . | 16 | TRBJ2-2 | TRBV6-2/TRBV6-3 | CASSYSTLVNTGELFF | TGTGCCAGCAGTTACTCGACACTAGTCAACACCGGGGAGCTGTTTTTT
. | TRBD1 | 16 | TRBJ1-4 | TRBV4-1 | CASSQGTGTANEKLFF | TGCGCCAGCAGCCAAGGAACAGGGACAGCTAATGAAAAACTGTTTTTT
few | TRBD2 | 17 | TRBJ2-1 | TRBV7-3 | CASSLRSSGGRYNEQFF | TGTGCCAGCAGCTTAAGGTCTAGCGGGGGGCGGTACAATGAGCAGTTCTTC
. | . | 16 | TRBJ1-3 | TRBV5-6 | CASSLGGTHSGNTIYF | TGTGCCAGCAGCTTAGGCGGGACCCACTCTGGAAACACCATATATTTT
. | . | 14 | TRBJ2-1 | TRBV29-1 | CSGGRGANNNEQFF | TGCAGCGGGGGCCGGGGGGCCAATAACAATGAGCAGTTCTTC
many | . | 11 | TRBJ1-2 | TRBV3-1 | CASSHNYGYTF | TGTGCCAGCAGCCACAACTATGGCTACACCTTC
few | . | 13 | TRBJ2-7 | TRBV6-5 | CASRKQGYYEQYF | TGTGCCAGCAGAAAACAGGGTTATTACGAGCAGTACTTC
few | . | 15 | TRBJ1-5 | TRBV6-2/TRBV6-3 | CASSYRGLGNQPQHF | TGTGCCAGCAGTTACAGGGGCCTGGGCAATCAGCCCCAGCATTTT
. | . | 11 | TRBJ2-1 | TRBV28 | CASSLLTEQFF | TGTGCCAGCAGTTTATTAACCGAGCAGTTCTTC
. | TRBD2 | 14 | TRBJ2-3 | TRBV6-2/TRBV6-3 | CASSYGTSADAQYF | TGTGCCAGCAGTTACGGGACTAGCGCAGATGCGCAGTATTTT
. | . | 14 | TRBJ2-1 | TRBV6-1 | CASGGANLVNEQFF | TGTGCCAGCGGGGGGGCTAACCTAGTGAATGAGCAGTTCTTC
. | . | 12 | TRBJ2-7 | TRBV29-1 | CSVEDAGYEQYF | TGCAGCGTTGAAGATGCGGGCTACGAGCAGTACTTC
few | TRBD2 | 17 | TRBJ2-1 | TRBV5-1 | CASSFGTSGGGDNEQFF | TGCGCCAGCAGCTTCGGGACTAGCGGAGGAGGAGACAATGAGCAGTTCTTC
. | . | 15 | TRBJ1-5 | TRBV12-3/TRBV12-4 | CASSFSSSREQPQHF | TGTGCCAGCAGTTTTTCGAGTAGCCGGGAACAGCCCCAGCATTTT
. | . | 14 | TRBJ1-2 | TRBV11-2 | CASSLARTGNGYTF | TGTGCCAGCAGCTTGGCCCGGACGGGAAATGGCTACACCTTC
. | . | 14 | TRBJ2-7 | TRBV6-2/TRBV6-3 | CANNGRQESYEQYF | TGTGCCAACAACGGCCGACAGGAGTCCTACGAGCAGTACTTC
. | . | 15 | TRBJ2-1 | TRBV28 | CASSVRGGPSNEQFF | TGTGCCAGCAGTGTGAGGGGGGGGCCTTCCAATGAGCAGTTCTTC
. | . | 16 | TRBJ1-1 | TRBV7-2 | CASSLYGPDSYTEAFF | TGTGCCAGCAGCCTTTATGGGCCCGACAGTTACACTGAAGCTTTCTTT
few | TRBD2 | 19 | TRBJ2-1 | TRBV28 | CASSSPTSGGVSSYNEQFF | TGTGCCAGCAGTTCCCCGACTAGCGGGGGGGTAAGCTCCTACAATGAGCAGTTCTTC
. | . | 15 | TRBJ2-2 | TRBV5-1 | CASSMSGGNTGELFF | TGCGCCAGCAGCATGAGCGGAGGGAACACCGGGGAGCTGTTTTTT
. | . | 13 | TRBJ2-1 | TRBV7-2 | CASSLGGWTDQFF | TGTGCCAGCAGCTTAGGCGGCTGGACTGATCAGTTCTTC
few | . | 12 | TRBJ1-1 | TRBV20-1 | CSAPRKNTEAFF | TGCAGTGCCCCTAGAAAGAACACTGAAGCTTTCTTT
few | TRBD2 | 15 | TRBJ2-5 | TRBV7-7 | CASSFELAPKETQYF | TGTGCCAGCAGCTTTGAACTAGCGCCTAAAGAGACCCAGTACTTC
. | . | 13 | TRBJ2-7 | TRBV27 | CASSLSHRYEQYF | TGTGCCAGCAGTTTATCACACCGCTACGAGCAGTACTTC
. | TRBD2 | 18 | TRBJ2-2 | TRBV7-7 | CASSLGLAGGLNTGELFF | TGTGCCAGCAGCCTCGGACTAGCGGGGGGCCTGAACACCGGGGAGCTGTTTTTT
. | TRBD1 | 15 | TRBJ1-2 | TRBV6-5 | CASSYRDRGHYGYTF | TGTGCCAGCAGTTACAGGGACAGGGGACATTATGGCTACACCTTC
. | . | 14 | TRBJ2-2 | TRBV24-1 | CATSDPVSGGELFF | TGTGCCACCAGTGACCCAGTATCCGGGGGGGAGCTGTTTTTT
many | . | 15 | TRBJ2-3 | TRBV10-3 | CAISDKGGPEDTQYF | TGTGCCATCAGTGACAAGGGGGGGCCGGAAGATACGCAGTATTTT
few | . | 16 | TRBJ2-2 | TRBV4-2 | CASSRAGQVYTGELFF | TGTGCCAGCAGCCGTGCCGGACAAGTTTACACCGGGGAGCTGTTTTTT
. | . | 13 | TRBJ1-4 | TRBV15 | CATSSDRGEKLFF | TGTGCCACCAGCTCGGACCGGGGTGAAAAACTGTTTTTT
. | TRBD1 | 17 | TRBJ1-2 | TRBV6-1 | CASSESTGRFKGYGYTF | TGTGCCAGCAGTGAGTCGACAGGGAGGTTCAAGGGCTATGGCTACACCTTC
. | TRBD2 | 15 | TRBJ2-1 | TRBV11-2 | CASSLRGGGLDEQFF | TGTGCCAGCAGCTTGAGGGGCGGGGGGCTCGATGAGCAGTTCTTC
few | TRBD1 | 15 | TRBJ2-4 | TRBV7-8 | CASSLEGTVKNIQYF | TGTGCCAGCAGCTTAGAGGGGACAGTTAAAAACATTCAGTACTTC
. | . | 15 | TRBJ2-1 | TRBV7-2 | CAGSPADFGYNEQFF | TGTGCCGGCAGCCCCGCCGACTTCGGCTACAATGAGCAGTTCTTC
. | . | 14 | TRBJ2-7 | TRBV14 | CASSQERRTSEQYF | TGTGCCAGCAGCCAAGAACGCCGGACCTCCGAGCAGTACTTC
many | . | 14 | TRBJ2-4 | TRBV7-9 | CASSSVQAPAIQYF | TGTGCCAGCAGCTCCGTGCAGGCCCCAGCCATTCAGTACTTC
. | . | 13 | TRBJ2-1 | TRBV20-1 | CSATRPPVNEQFF | TGCAGTGCTACCCGCCCCCCGGTCAATGAGCAGTTCTTC
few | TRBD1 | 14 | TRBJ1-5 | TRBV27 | CASSPGGSGQPQHF | TGTGCCAGCAGTCCAGGGGGATCGGGGCAGCCCCAGCATTTT
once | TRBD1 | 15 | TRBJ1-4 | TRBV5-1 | CASNEEGQVNEKLFF | TGCGCCAGCAACGAGGAAGGACAGGTTAATGAAAAACTGTTTTTT
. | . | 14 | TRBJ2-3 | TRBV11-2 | CASSSPTPPDTQYF | TGTGCCAGCAGCTCGCCTACCCCCCCAGATACGCAGTATTTT
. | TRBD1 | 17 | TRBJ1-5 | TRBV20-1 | CSASYATGRLGNQPQHF | TGCAGTGCTAGCTATGCGACAGGGAGATTGGGCAATCAGCCCCAGCATTTT
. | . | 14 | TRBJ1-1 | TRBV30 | CAWSWLTGNTEAFF | TGTGCCTGGAGCTGGCTGACGGGGAACACTGAAGCTTTCTTT
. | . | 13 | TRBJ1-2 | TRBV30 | CAWNNRANYGYTF | TGTGCCTGGAATAACAGGGCTAACTATGGCTACACCTTC
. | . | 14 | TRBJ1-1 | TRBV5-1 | CASSLRGLGTEAFF | TGCGCCAGCAGCTTGCGGGGACTAGGCACTGAAGCTTTCTTT
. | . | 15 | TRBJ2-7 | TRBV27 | CASSYYRDRSYEQYF | TGTGCCAGCAGTTACTACCGGGACCGGTCCTACGAGCAGTACTTC
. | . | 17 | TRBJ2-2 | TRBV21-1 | CASSISGRVRGTGELFF | TGTGCCAGCAGCATAAGCGGAAGGGTCCGTGGCACCGGGGAGCTGTTTTTT
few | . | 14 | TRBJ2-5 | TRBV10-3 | CAISESWGQETQYF | TGTGCCATCAGTGAGTCATGGGGGCAAGAGACCCAGTACTTC
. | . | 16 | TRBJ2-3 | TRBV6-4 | CASSDSGGTSTDTQYF | TGTGCCAGCAGTGACTCGGGCGGTACTAGCACAGATACGCAGTATTTT
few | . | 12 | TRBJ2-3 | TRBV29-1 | CSATGSTDTQYF | TGCAGCGCAACAGGGAGCACAGATACGCAGTATTTT
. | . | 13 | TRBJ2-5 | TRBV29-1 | CSSPTGWQETQYF | TGCAGCTCCCCCACAGGGTGGCAAGAGACCCAGTACTTC
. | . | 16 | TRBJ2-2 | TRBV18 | CASSPKAASGTGELFF | TGTGCCAGCTCACCAAAGGCAGCGTCTGGCACCGGGGAGCTGTTTTTT